The next 16 T cell receptor beta chains were all read from a single sample in a study of vaccination effects on CD4 cells after COVID-19. On roughly day 10 of culture, CD4+ T cells were separated out. Measured with immunoSEQ multiplex PCR; TCRdb has only the in-frame clones, and not every one. The sample consists of some 50,000 clones, about 70% of them appearing once. These receptors' targets are unknown. The specimen was CD4+ T cells from PBMCs cultured without peptide, collected before COVID-19 vaccination. The receptors were sampled from a human donor who had a prior SARS-CoV-2 infection.

This clone was picked up a small number of times. The chain joins TRBV2 to TRBJ2-7; 8 nucleotides agree with TRBD1. Trimming removed 6 bases from V and 0 bases from J; junction bases left unmatched: 1. The CDR3 length is 13 residues. Germline assignment: CDR1 SNHLY and CDR2 FYNNEI. CDR3 sequence: CASRDRDSYEQYF. The CDR3 DNA is TGTGCCAGCAGGGACAGGGACTCCTACGAGCAGTACTTC.

This chain uses TRBV7-9 with TRBJ2-1, with D hard to call. Germline V gene sequence: CDR1 SEHNR, CDR2 FQNEAQ (reference sequence). V lost 2 bases and J 2 bases, leaving 10 bases between the germline ends. The CDR3 is made up of 15 amino acids. This chain's CDR3 is CASSLWSGTYNEQFF. Here the CDR3 DNA reads TGTGCCAGCAGCTTATGGTCTGGTACCTACAATGAGCAGTTCTTC.

The V and J genes are TRBV18 and TRBJ1-5; D call uncertain. Germline V gene lookup returns CDR1 KGHSH and CDR2 LQKENI. The CDR3 is 16 amino acids. V lost 0 bases to trimming and J lost 0 bases, with 9 bases between them. The CDR3 nucleotides are TGTGCCAGCTCACCACCGGGCACAGCTAGCAATCAGCCCCAGCATTTT. This gives the protein CASSPPGTASNQPQHF.

This sequence joins TRBV4-1 and TRBJ1-5, with D unclear. The CDR3 spans 16 residues. Trimming took off 1 base at V and 7 bases at J, with 17 bases between the two ends. Germline V lookup: CDR1 MGHRA, CDR2 YSYEKL. CDR3 coding DNA: TGCGCCAGCAGCCAAGGTCTTGCAGCCGGGTTACAGCCCCAGCATTTT. This gives the protein CASSQGLAAGLQPQHF.

The rearrangement links TRBV7-3 to TRBJ1-1, with D perhaps matching TRBD1 (5 bases). Germline V lookup: CDR1 SGHTA, CDR2 FQGTGA. The CDR3 consists of 14 residues. Trimming shortened V by 2 bases and J by 7 bases, and 14 bases separated the two germline ends. In DNA form, the CDR3 reads TGTGCCAGCAGCTTATTGGGGGGGGAGAGTGAAGCTTTCTTT. It yields the protein CASSLLGGESEAFF.

This clone is a singleton in its sample. CDR3 sequence (DNA): TGTGCCAGCAGCACGCGGACTAGCGTAGGGAATGAGCAGTTCTTC. It codes for CASSTRTSVGNEQFF. The rearrangement links TRBV9 to TRBJ2-1; 9 bases are shared with TRBD2. V shed 4 bases, J shed 7 bases, and the junction held 9 bases outside the gene matches. The CDR3 extends over 15 amino acids. Germline CDR1 reads SGDLS; CDR2 reads YYNGEE.

This clone has a single count. The chain combines TRBV28 with TRBJ2-7; 10 bases are shared with TRBD1. The CDR3 consists of 14 residues. V shed 5 bases and J 7 bases; nucleotides not matched to a gene: 8. The germline CDR1 and CDR2 sequences are MDHEN and SYDVKM. The CDR3, as DNA: TGTGCCAGCAGTACCCGACAGGGGGCGCTTGAGCAGTACTTC. This codes for CASSTRQGALEQYF.

This sequence joins TRBV7-8 and TRBJ1-4; D uncertain. Trimming removed 1 base at V and 4 bases at J, with 4 bases between. CDR1 is SGHVS, CDR2 FQNEAQ, per germline. The CDR3 is 13 residues long. In DNA, the CDR3 is TGTGCCAGCAGCTTAGGGTATAATGAAAAACTGTTTTTT. Its translation: CASSLGYNEKLFF.

The rearrangement uses TRBV19 and TRBJ2-5; D gene unclear. Trimming removed 3 bases at V and 4 bases at J, with 9 bases between. CDR3 length: 13 amino acids. Germline V gene data show CDR1 as LNHDA and CDR2 as SQIVND (reference sequence). In nucleotides, the CDR3 is TGTGCCAGTAGTATTGGTTGGGTAGAGACCCAGTACTTC. Amino acid sequence: CASSIGWVETQYF.

The chain joins TRBV28 to TRBJ2-1, with D unclear. The V gene lost 4 bases and the J gene lost 4 bases, with 11 bases spanning the gap. CDR1 and CDR2 from the germline V gene are MDHEN and SYDVKM. This CDR3 is 14 amino acids long. In DNA form, the CDR3 reads TGTGCCAGCAGTTCCCCCCCGATTTACAATGAGCAGTTCTTC. Its protein is CASSSPPIYNEQFF.

CDR3 region: CAAQRYLTDTQYF. As DNA, the CDR3 is TGTGCTGCGCAACGGTATCTTACAGATACGCAGTATTTT. V usage is TRBV24-1 and J usage is TRBJ2-3; no reliable D call. CDR3 size: 13 residues. Germline assignment: CDR1 KGHDR and CDR2 SFDVKD.

This clone has more than one count but fewer than ten. This sequence joins TRBV2 and TRBJ2-2, with D unresolved. Trimming took off 10 bases at V and 1 base at J, with 13 bases between the two ends. The CDR3 extends over 14 amino acids. From germline, CDR1 is SNHLY and CDR2 FYNNEI. The CDR3 sequence is CATRKGGNTGELFF. CDR3 sequence (DNA): TGTGCCACTCGTAAAGGCGGGAACACCGGGGAGCTGTTTTTT.

This clone was observed a single time. The rearrangement uses TRBV7-2 and TRBJ2-7, with D possibly TRBD1 on 6 matching bases. V was trimmed by 5 bases and J by 1 base, leaving 15 bases between them. Germline-derived CDR1 and CDR2 are SGHTA and FQGNSA. This CDR3 has 15 amino acids. The DNA for the CDR3 is TGTGCCAGCAGCCTTACGGGGACACGGTCCTACGAGCAGTACTTC. Translation gives CASSLTGTRSYEQYF.

The V gene is TRBV7-9, the J gene TRBJ1-2, with no clear D. V was shortened by 1 base and J by 8 bases, with 11 bases between the two germline ends. Germline values: CDR1 SEHNR, CDR2 FQNEAQ (reference sequence). The CDR3 is 13 amino acids. CDR3 sequence reads: CASSLVSRSGYTF. The DNA of the CDR3 is TGTGCCAGCAGCTTAGTGAGCCGCAGCGGCTACACCTTC. Filled out from reference TRBV7-9 and TRBJ1-2, the complete variable domain reads DTGVSQNPRHKITKRGQNVTFRCDPISEHNRLYWYRQTLGQGPEFLTYFQNEAQLEKSRLLSDRFSAERPKGSFSTLEIQRTEQGDSAMYLCASSLVSRSGYTFGSGTRLTVV.

The chain combines TRBV9 with TRBJ1-6; D is unclear. The CDR3 is 14 residues long. The germline V and J ends were trimmed by 6 bases and 5 bases, with 12 bases remaining between them. Germline CDR1 and CDR2: SGDLS and YYNGEE. The CDR3 sequence is CASTRLPDNSPLHF. The DNA for the CDR3 is TGTGCCAGCACACGTCTTCCTGATAATTCACCCCTCCACTTT.

J is TRBJ1-2 and V is TRBV6-5; D is perhaps TRBD1 (6 bases). CDR1 is MNHEY and CDR2 is SVGAGI in the germline V gene. CDR3 size: 14 residues. V lost 8 bases to trimming and J lost 0 bases, with 13 bases between them. CDR3 amino acids: CASRQAGANYGYTF. CDR3 in DNA: TGTGCCAGCCGACAGGCAGGGGCTAACTATGGCTACACCTTC.